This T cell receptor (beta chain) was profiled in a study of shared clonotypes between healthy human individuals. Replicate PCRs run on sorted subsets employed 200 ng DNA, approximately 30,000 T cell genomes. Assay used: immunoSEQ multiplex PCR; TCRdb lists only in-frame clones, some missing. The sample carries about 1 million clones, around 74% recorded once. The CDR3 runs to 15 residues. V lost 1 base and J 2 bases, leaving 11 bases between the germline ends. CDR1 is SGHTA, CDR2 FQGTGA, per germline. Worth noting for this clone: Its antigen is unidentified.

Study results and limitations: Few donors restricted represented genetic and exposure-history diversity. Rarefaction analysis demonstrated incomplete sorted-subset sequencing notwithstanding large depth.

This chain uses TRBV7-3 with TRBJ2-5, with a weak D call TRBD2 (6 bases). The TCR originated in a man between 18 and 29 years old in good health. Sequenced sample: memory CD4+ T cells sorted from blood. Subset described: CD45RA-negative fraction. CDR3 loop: CASSLNGEDQETQYF. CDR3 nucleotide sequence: TGTGCCAGCAGCTTAAACGGGGAGGATCAAGAGACCCAGTACTTC.